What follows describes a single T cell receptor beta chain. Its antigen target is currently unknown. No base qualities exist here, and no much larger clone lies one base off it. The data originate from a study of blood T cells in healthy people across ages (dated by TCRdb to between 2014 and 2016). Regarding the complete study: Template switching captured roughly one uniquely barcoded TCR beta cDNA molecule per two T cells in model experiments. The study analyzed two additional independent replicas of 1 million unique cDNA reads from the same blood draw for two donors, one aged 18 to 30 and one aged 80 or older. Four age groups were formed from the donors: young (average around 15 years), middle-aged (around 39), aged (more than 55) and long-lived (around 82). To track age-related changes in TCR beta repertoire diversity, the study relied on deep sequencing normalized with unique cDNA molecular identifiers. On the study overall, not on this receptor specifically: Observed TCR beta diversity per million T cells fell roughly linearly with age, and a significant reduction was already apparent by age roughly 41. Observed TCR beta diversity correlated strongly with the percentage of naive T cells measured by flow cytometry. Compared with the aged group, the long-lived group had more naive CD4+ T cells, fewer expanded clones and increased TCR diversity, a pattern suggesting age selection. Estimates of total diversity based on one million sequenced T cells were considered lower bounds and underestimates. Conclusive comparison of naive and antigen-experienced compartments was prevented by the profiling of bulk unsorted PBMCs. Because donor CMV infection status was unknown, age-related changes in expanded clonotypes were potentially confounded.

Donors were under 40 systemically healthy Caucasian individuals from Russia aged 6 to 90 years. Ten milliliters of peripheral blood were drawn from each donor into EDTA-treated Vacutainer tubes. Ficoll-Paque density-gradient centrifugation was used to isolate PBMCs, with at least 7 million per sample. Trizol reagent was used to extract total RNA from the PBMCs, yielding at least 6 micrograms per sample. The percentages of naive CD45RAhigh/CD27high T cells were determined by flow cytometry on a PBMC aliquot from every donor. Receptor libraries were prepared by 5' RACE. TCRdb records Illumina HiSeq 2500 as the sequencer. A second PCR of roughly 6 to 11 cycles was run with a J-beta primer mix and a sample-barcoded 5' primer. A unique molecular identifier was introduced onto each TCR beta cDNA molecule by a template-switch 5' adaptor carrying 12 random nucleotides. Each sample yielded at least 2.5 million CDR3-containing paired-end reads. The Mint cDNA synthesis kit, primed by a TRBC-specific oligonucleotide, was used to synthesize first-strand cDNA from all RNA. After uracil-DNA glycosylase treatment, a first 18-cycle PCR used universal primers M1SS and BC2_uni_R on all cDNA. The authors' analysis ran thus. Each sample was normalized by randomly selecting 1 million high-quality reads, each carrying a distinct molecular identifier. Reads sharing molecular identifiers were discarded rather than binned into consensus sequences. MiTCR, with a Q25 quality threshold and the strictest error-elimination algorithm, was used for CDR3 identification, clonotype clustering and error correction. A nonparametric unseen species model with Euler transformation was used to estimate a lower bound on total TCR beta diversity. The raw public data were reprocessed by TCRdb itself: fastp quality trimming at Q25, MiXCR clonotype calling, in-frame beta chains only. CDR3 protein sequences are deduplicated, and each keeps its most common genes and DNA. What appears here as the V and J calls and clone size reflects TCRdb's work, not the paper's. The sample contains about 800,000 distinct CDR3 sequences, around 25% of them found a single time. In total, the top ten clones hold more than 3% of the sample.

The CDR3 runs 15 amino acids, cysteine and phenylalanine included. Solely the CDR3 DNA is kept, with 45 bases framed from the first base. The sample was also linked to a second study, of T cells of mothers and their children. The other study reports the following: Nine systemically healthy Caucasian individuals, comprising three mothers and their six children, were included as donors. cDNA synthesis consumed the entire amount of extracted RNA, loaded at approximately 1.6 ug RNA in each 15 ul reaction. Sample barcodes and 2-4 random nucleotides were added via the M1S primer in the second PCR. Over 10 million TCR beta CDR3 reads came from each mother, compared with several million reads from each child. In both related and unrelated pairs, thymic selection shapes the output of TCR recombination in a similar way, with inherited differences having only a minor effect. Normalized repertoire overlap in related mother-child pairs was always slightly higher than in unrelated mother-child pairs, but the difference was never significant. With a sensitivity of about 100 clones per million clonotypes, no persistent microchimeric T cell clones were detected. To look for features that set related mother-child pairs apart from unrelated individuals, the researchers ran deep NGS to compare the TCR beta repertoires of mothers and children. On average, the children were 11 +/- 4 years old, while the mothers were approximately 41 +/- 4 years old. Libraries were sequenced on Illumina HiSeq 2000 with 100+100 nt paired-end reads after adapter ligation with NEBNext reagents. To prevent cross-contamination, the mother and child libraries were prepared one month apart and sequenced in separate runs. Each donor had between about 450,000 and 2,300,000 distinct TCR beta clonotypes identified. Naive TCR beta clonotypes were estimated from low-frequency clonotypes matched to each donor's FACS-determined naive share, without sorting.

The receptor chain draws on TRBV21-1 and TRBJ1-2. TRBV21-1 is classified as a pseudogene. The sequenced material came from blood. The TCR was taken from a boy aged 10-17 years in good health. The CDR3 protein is CASSKPPGLVNGYTF. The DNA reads TGTGCCAGCAGCAAACCCCCCGGACTGGTGAATGGCTACACCTTC.